The rows below give T cell receptor beta chains drawn from one sample of a study of siplizumab effects on memory and regulatory T cells. The assay was immunoSEQ multiplex PCR, and TCRdb's table has in-frame clones only and misses some. The sample carries about 120,000 clones, around 90% recorded once. The sample taken for sequencing was CD4+ T cells sorted from blood. The source of these receptors is a human donor in good health. CDR3s include the opening cysteine and the closing phenylalanine or tryptophan. D genes are given only for firm matches. Where a row states a size, it is once, few, many or the class of an expanded clone; other rows omit it.

CDR3 DNA: TGCGCCAGCAGCGCTGAAACCTACGAGGAAAAACTGTTTTTT
CDR3 protein: CASSAETYEEKLFF
V gene: TRBV5-1
D gene: .
clone size: .
J gene: TRBJ1-4

CDR3 DNA: TGTGCCAGCAGCCAAGACTCCGGGAACTATGGCTACACCTTC
CDR3 protein: CASSQDSGNYGYTF
V gene: TRBV14
D gene: .
clone size: .
J gene: TRBJ1-2

CDR3 DNA: TGTGCCAGTAGTATTAATGGTCGGACAGACTATGGCTACACCTTC
CDR3 protein: CASSINGRTDYGYTF
V gene: TRBV19
D gene: .
clone size: .
J gene: TRBJ1-2

CDR3 DNA: TGTGCCAGCAGCAGTTACAGGGGCGGCAATCAGCCCCAGCATTTT
CDR3 protein: CASSSYRGGNQPQHF
V gene: TRBV5-6
D gene: TRBD1
clone size: .
J gene: TRBJ1-5

CDR3 DNA: TGTGCCAGCAGCTGGGGCCCCTCAGATACGCAGTATTTT
CDR3 protein: CASSWGPSDTQYF
V gene: TRBV6-5
D gene: .
clone size: .
J gene: TRBJ2-3

CDR3 DNA: TGCGCCAGCAGCTTGGTAACTAGCGGGGACCCCTACAATGAGCAGTTCTTC
CDR3 protein: CASSLVTSGDPYNEQFF
V gene: TRBV5-1
D gene: TRBD2
clone size: once
J gene: TRBJ2-1

CDR3 DNA: TGTGCCAGCAGCTTCTCCGGGACTCACTACGAGCAGTACTTC
CDR3 protein: CASSFSGTHYEQYF
V gene: TRBV5-8
D gene: .
clone size: .
J gene: TRBJ2-7

CDR3 DNA: TGTGCCAGCAGTCTTAGCGGATCCTACAATGAGCAGTTCTTC
CDR3 protein: CASSLSGSYNEQFF
V gene: TRBV14
D gene: .
clone size: .
J gene: TRBJ2-1

CDR3 DNA: TGTGCCAGCAGCGCAGACAAGAACACTGAAGCTTTCTTT
CDR3 protein: CASSADKNTEAFF
V gene: TRBV2
D gene: .
clone size: .
J gene: TRBJ1-1

CDR3 DNA: TGTGCCAGTAAAGAAGACAGCTGGAATTCACCCCTCCACTTT
CDR3 protein: CASKEDSWNSPLHF
V gene: TRBV19
D gene: .
clone size: .
J gene: TRBJ1-6

CDR3 DNA: TGTGCCAGCTCCATATCCGACAGGACCCCTGGAAACACCATATATTTT
CDR3 protein: CASSISDRTPGNTIYF
V gene: TRBV18
D gene: .
clone size: .
J gene: TRBJ1-3

CDR3 DNA: TGTGCCAGCAGTTTGGACAGGTGGGATCAGCCCCAGCATTTT
CDR3 protein: CASSLDRWDQPQHF
V gene: TRBV6-6
D gene: TRBD1
clone size: .
J gene: TRBJ1-5

CDR3 DNA: TGTGCCAGCAGTGGGGGTAGCGGGAGGGCCGGCGGGGAGCTGTTTTTT
CDR3 protein: CASSGGSGRAGGELFF
V gene: TRBV2
D gene: TRBD2
clone size: .
J gene: TRBJ2-2

CDR3 DNA: TGTGCCAGCAGCCAGAACAGGGGCGCGGCCGAGCAGTACTTC
CDR3 protein: CASSQNRGAAEQYF
V gene: TRBV6-1
D gene: TRBD1
clone size: .
J gene: TRBJ2-7

CDR3 DNA: TGTGCCAGTAGTATAGGCGGGCAGGGGGGTTCACCCCTCCACTTT
CDR3 protein: CASSIGGQGGSPLHF
V gene: TRBV19
D gene: TRBD1
clone size: few
J gene: TRBJ1-6

CDR3 DNA: TGTGCCAGCAGCTTAGGGACCTTGTGGGGGGCCAACGTCCTGACTTTC
CDR3 protein: CASSLGTLWGANVLTF
V gene: TRBV11-2
D gene: .
clone size: .
J gene: TRBJ2-6

CDR3 DNA: TGTGCTAGTGGTTTGGTGAGCGGACCCATGAACACTGAAGCTTTCTTT
CDR3 protein: CASGLVSGPMNTEAFF
V gene: TRBV12-5
D gene: .
clone size: .
J gene: TRBJ1-1

CDR3 DNA: TGTGCCAGCAGCTCCGGCGTGGGGGGGGTGGAGACCCAGTACTTC
CDR3 protein: CASSSGVGGVETQYF
V gene: TRBV5-8
D gene: TRBD2
clone size: .
J gene: TRBJ2-5

CDR3 DNA: TGTGCCAGCAGTGAATCAAGGGGTTTATTCTATGGCTACACCTTC
CDR3 protein: CASSESRGLFYGYTF
V gene: TRBV6-1
D gene: .
clone size: .
J gene: TRBJ1-2

CDR3 DNA: TGTGCCAGCAGCACCGGACAGGCCGGAGGTAATTCACCCCTCCACTTT
CDR3 protein: CASSTGQAGGNSPLHF
V gene: TRBV7-9
D gene: TRBD1
clone size: .
J gene: TRBJ1-6

CDR3 DNA: TGTGCCAGCAGTGCGGCGTGGGGGGATGGCAATCAGCCCCAGCATTTT
CDR3 protein: CASSAAWGDGNQPQHF
V gene: TRBV6-1
D gene: .
clone size: .
J gene: TRBJ1-5

CDR3 DNA: TGTGCCAGTAGTACCTCGGGCGGGGGCCTCAATGAGCAGTTCTTC
CDR3 protein: CASSTSGGGLNEQFF
V gene: TRBV19
D gene: .
clone size: once
J gene: TRBJ2-1

CDR3 DNA: TGTGCCAGCAGGGCGGCCTGGGACTATGGCTACACCTTC
CDR3 protein: CASRAAWDYGYTF
V gene: TRBV6-1
D gene: .
clone size: .
J gene: TRBJ1-2

CDR3 DNA: TGTGCCAGCAGACGAGGGTCGGAAGAGACCCAGTACTTC
CDR3 protein: CASRRGSEETQYF
V gene: TRBV11-3
D gene: .
clone size: .
J gene: TRBJ2-5

CDR3 DNA: TGCGCCAGCAGCTTGGATGCAGCGGGAGACACAGATACGCAGTATTTT
CDR3 protein: CASSLDAAGDTDTQYF
V gene: TRBV5-1
D gene: TRBD2
clone size: .
J gene: TRBJ2-3

CDR3 DNA: TGTGCCAGCAGTTCCCGGACGGACTCTCATGGCTACACCTTC
CDR3 protein: CASSSRTDSHGYTF
V gene: TRBV6-6
D gene: .
clone size: .
J gene: TRBJ1-2

CDR3 DNA: TGTGCCAGCAGTGATGGGATGGACAGGGGGGTCTATGGCTACACCTTC
CDR3 protein: CASSDGMDRGVYGYTF
V gene: TRBV6-1
D gene: TRBD1
clone size: .
J gene: TRBJ1-2

CDR3 DNA: TGCAGCGTTGAAGGAGGCAGGGGGACCCAAAACACCATATATTTT
CDR3 protein: CSVEGGRGTQNTIYF
V gene: TRBV29-1
D gene: TRBD1
clone size: .
J gene: TRBJ1-3

CDR3 DNA: TGTGCCAGCAGCTTGGAAGGCGGGGGGCGATACAATGAGCAGTTCTTC
CDR3 protein: CASSLEGGGRYNEQFF
V gene: TRBV5-6
D gene: TRBD2
clone size: .
J gene: TRBJ2-1

CDR3 DNA: TGTGCCAGCAGCCCAATTCAGCCTACCTATGGCTACACCTTC
CDR3 protein: CASSPIQPTYGYTF
V gene: TRBV7-9
D gene: .
clone size: .
J gene: TRBJ1-2

CDR3 DNA: TGTGCCAGCAGGGAGACAGGGGCAAGAACCGAGCAGTACTTC
CDR3 protein: CASRETGARTEQYF
V gene: TRBV6-1
D gene: TRBD1
clone size: once
J gene: TRBJ2-7

CDR3 DNA: TGTGCCAGCAGCGTAGCTCTGGGCGGCGGCGAGACCCAGTACTTC
CDR3 protein: CASSVALGGGETQYF
V gene: TRBV9
D gene: .
clone size: few
J gene: TRBJ2-5

CDR3 DNA: TGTGCCAGCAGCTTATCCGGGAACTCCCACGAGCAGTACTTC
CDR3 protein: CASSLSGNSHEQYF
V gene: TRBV7-6
D gene: .
clone size: .
J gene: TRBJ2-7

CDR3 DNA: TGTGCCAGCAGCTTGGTACAGAGGGGGGCGGGAACTGAAGCTTTCTTT
CDR3 protein: CASSLVQRGAGTEAFF
V gene: TRBV5-8
D gene: .
clone size: .
J gene: TRBJ1-1

CDR3 DNA: TGTGCCAGCAGGGCTATAGCTAACTATGGCTACACCTTC
CDR3 protein: CASRAIANYGYTF
V gene: TRBV27
D gene: .
clone size: .
J gene: TRBJ1-2

CDR3 DNA: TGTGCCAGCAGCCAGGGGGAAGAGACCCAGTACTTC
CDR3 protein: CASSQGEETQYF
V gene: TRBV6-5
D gene: TRBD1
clone size: .
J gene: TRBJ2-5

CDR3 DNA: TGTGCCAGCAGCAAGTCGGGGAGGGATCAGCCCCAGCATTTT
CDR3 protein: CASSKSGRDQPQHF
V gene: TRBV2
D gene: .
clone size: .
J gene: TRBJ1-5

CDR3 DNA: TGTGCCAGCAACGGGGGGGCGGAGGCCCAAGAGACCCAGTACTTC
CDR3 protein: CASNGGAEAQETQYF
V gene: TRBV7-9
D gene: TRBD2
clone size: .
J gene: TRBJ2-5

CDR3 DNA: TGCGCCAGCAGCCCCCGATTGTTAAGCGGACTTAGCGATGAGCAGTTCTTC
CDR3 protein: CASSPRLLSGLSDEQFF
V gene: TRBV5-1
D gene: .
clone size: .
J gene: TRBJ2-1

CDR3 DNA: TGTGCCAGCAGTCCGTCCCCTGGAAACACCATATATTTT
CDR3 protein: CASSPSPGNTIYF
V gene: TRBV27
D gene: .
clone size: .
J gene: TRBJ1-3

CDR3 DNA: TGTGCCAGCAGGGTGCGAACTAATGAAAAACTGTTTTTT
CDR3 protein: CASRVRTNEKLFF
V gene: TRBV6-1
D gene: .
clone size: .
J gene: TRBJ1-4

CDR3 DNA: TGCGCCAGCAAGGCCGCTATGTTGGGCAATGAGCAGTTCTTC
CDR3 protein: CASKAAMLGNEQFF
V gene: TRBV5-1
D gene: .
clone size: .
J gene: TRBJ2-1

CDR3 DNA: TGTGCCAGCAGCTTAGAATTCGCCGGGAGAGGGGAGACCCAGTACTTC
CDR3 protein: CASSLEFAGRGETQYF
V gene: TRBV11-3
D gene: .
clone size: once
J gene: TRBJ2-5

CDR3 DNA: TGTGCCAGCAGTGAAGACAGGAACTATGGCTACACCTTC
CDR3 protein: CASSEDRNYGYTF
V gene: TRBV6-1
D gene: .
clone size: .
J gene: TRBJ1-2

CDR3 DNA: TGTGCCAGCAGGTCGACAGGGGTGTGGGAGACCCAGTACTTC
CDR3 protein: CASRSTGVWETQYF
V gene: TRBV2
D gene: TRBD1
clone size: .
J gene: TRBJ2-5